This passage covers 16 T cell receptor beta chains from one sample sequenced in a study of follicular helper T cells after annual influenza vaccination. Described time point: 2013-2014 season, 7 days after vaccination. TCRdb keeps only in-frame clones here, not all; method: immunoSEQ multiplex PCR. The table includes about 5,200 clones, roughly nine tenths detected once. Sequencing used CXCR5+ CD38- circulating T follicular helper cells from blood, obtained 7 days after influenza vaccination. Subset defined: circulating Tfh, non-naive CD4+CXCR5+PD-1+ (ICOS+CD38+ or ICOS-CD38-). These receptors all stem from an adult who received the influenza vaccine.

This clone was seen only once. The rearrangement joins TRBV18 to TRBJ2-7, with 7 positions matching TRBD1. V shed 3 bases and J 1 base; nucleotides not matched to a gene: 6. CDR1 KGHSH and CDR2 LQKENI come from the germline V gene. The length of the CDR3 is 15 residues. The DNA of the CDR3 is TGTGCCAGCTCACCGGAAGGGGGCATATCCTACGAGCAGTACTTC. Translated: CASSPEGGISYEQYF.

The chain links TRBV27 to TRBJ2-2, with TRBD2 as a possible D gene (6 bases). CDR3 size: 16 residues. V was cut by 0 bases and J by 4 bases, with 12 bases left in between. The V gene's germline CDR1 is MNHEY and CDR2 SMNVEV (reference sequence). CDR3 sequence reads: CASSLSAGLGTGELFF. CDR3 in DNA: TGTGCCAGCAGTTTATCGGCGGGGTTGGGCACCGGGGAGCTGTTTTTT.

V and J are TRBV7-9 and TRBJ2-3, with a weak D call TRBD2 (5 bases). The V end was cut by 2 bases, the J end by 0 bases, with 6 bases between. The CDR3 contains 14 residues. CDR1 is SEHNR, CDR2 FQNEAQ, per germline (reference sequence). CDR3 nucleotides: TGTGCCAGCAGCTTAAGCGGCAGCACAGATACGCAGTATTTT. Translation: CASSLSGSTDTQYF.

The chain carries TRBV28 and TRBJ2-3; 9 bases agree with TRBD1. Germline lookup yields CDR1 MDHEN and CDR2 SYDVKM. After removal of 4 bases from V and 3 bases from J, the junction contained 2 bases not matched to a gene. CDR3 size: 14 residues. The DNA for the CDR3 is TGTGCCAGCAGTTCGGGACAGGGTACAGATACGCAGTATTTT. This sequence encodes CASSSGQGTDTQYF.

A few counts support this clone. V is TRBV5-1 and J is TRBJ2-2, with D perhaps matching TRBD1 (6 bases). The CDR3 is made up of 16 amino acids. Germline V gene lookup returns CDR1 SGHRS and CDR2 YFSETQ. The V gene lost 0 bases and the J gene lost 1 base, with 10 bases spanning the gap. CDR3 nucleotides: TGCGCCAGCAGCTTGGGGGGGCTTCTGAACACCGGGGAGCTGTTTTTT. It is translated as CASSLGGLLNTGELFF.

The chain links TRBV11-1 to TRBJ1-2; 10 bases agree with TRBD1. Trimming removed 3 bases from V and 5 bases from J; junction bases left unmatched: 0. The germline gives CDR1 SGHAT, CDR2 FQDESV (reference sequence). CDR3 length equals 13 residues. CDR3 bases: TGTGCCAGCAGCTTGGGACAGGGGTATGGCTACACCTTC. Its protein is CASSLGQGYGYTF.

The V and J genes are TRBV11-3 and TRBJ2-3; 8 nucleotides match TRBD2. V trimming: 3 bases; J trimming: 3 bases; junction bases outside the gene matches: 2. The CDR3 covers 14 residues. The germline CDR1 and CDR2 sequences are SGHNT and YENEEA. Here the CDR3 reads CASSFGGGTDTQYF. CDR3 in DNA: TGTGCCAGCAGCTTTGGCGGGGGGACAGATACGCAGTATTTT.

V usage is TRBV11-1 and J usage is TRBJ2-7, with 7 bases lining up with TRBD1. Germline CDR1 is SGHAT and CDR2 is FQDESV (reference sequence). Trimming took 2 bases from V and 5 from J; bases not matched to a gene: 6. The CDR3 consists of 14 residues. The CDR3 sequence: CASSLSDRLHEQYF. CDR3 coding DNA: TGTGCCAGCAGCTTATCGGACAGGTTGCACGAGCAGTACTTC.

The chain recombines TRBV30 with TRBJ1-2, with D possibly TRBD1 on 5 matching bases. V was shortened by 5 bases and J by 9 bases, with 16 bases between the two germline ends. Germline lookup yields CDR1 GTSNPN and CDR2 SVGIG (reference sequence). This CDR3 spans 12 amino acids. The CDR3 is CAWVRAGLRYTF. Written as DNA, the CDR3 is TGTGCCTGGGTTCGGGCAGGGCTGCGCTACACCTTC.

This chain connects TRBV6-1 to TRBJ2-5; the D gene is possibly TRBD1 (6 bases). Trimming shortened V by 9 bases and J by 2 bases, and 19 bases separated the two germline ends. CDR1 and CDR2 from the germline V gene are MNHNS and SASEGT. The CDR3 length is 15 residues. The CDR3 nucleotides are TGTGCCAGTAAAAAGCCTGGGGGCGTGCAAGAGACCCAGTACTTC. It codes for CASKKPGGVQETQYF.

The chain employs TRBV6-6 and TRBJ2-7; D is possibly TRBD2 (7 bases). Trimming removed 3 bases from V and 2 bases from J, with 14 bases in between. In germline, CDR1 is MNHNY, CDR2 SVGAGI (reference sequence). This CDR3 has 15 amino acids. In nucleotides, the CDR3 is TGTGCCAGCAGTTATAAAGGGGGGGGAACCTACGAGCAGTACTTC. It yields the protein CASSYKGGGTYEQYF.

The genes are TRBV29-1 and TRBJ2-7; 9 nucleotides align to TRBD1. The CDR3 spans 14 residues. Losses at the gene ends were 4 bases for V and 2 bases for J; bases not matched to a gene: 6. Germline V lookup: CDR1 SQVTM, CDR2 ANQGSEA. The CDR3 here is CSVGTGQGTYEQYF. CDR3 sequence (DNA): TGCAGCGTTGGAACGGGACAGGGAACCTACGAGCAGTACTTC.

The J gene is TRBJ1-2, the V gene TRBV7-9; 7 bases are a match to TRBD1. Trimming took 5 bases from V and 5 from J; bases not matched to a gene: 11. This CDR3 comprises 15 residues. Germline-derived CDR1 and CDR2 are SEHNR and FQNEAQ (reference sequence). As DNA, the CDR3 is TGTGCCAGCAGCCTCCCAGACAGGGTTGGTTATGGCTACACCTTC. Protein: CASSLPDRVGYGYTF.

The J gene is TRBJ1-4, the V gene TRBV28; 9 nucleotides agree with TRBD1. The V and J ends lost 5 bases and 4 bases, in that order; junction bases with no gene match: 17. CDR3 length equals 19 residues. The germline V gene has CDR1 MDHEN and CDR2 SYDVKM. The CDR3: CASSDPGTGINSGNEKLFF. CDR3 coding DNA: TGTGCCAGCAGTGATCCCGGGACAGGGATCAACAGTGGTAATGAAAAACTGTTTTTT.

The chain employs TRBV2 and TRBJ2-1; 8 bases agree with TRBD2. CDR1 SNHLY and CDR2 FYNNEI come from the germline V gene. The ends lost 8 bases at V and 1 base at J; junction bases unmatched: 4. The CDR3 sequence is 14 residues long. The CDR3 DNA is TGTGCCAGCTCGGGGGGGGCGTCCTACAATGAGCAGTTCTTC. Its protein product is CASSGGASYNEQFF.

V and J are TRBV11-2 and TRBJ2-5; 8 positions match TRBD1. Trimming cost V 1 base and J 4 bases; bases outside gene matches: 8. CDR3 size: 16 residues. In germline, CDR1 is SGHAT, CDR2 FQNNGV. The CDR3 DNA follows: TGTGCCAGCAGCTTAGTCAGGACAGGGAGCGCAGAGACCCAGTACTTC. Its translation: CASSLVRTGSAETQYF. The full variable domain, in which reference TRBV11-2 and TRBJ2-5 provide the parts outside the CDR3, is EAGVAQSPRYKIIEKRQSVAFWCNPISGHATLYWYQQILGQGPKLLIQFQNNGVVDDSQLPKDRFSAERLKGVDSTLKIQPAKLEDSAVYLCASSLVRTGSAETQYFGPGTRLLVL.